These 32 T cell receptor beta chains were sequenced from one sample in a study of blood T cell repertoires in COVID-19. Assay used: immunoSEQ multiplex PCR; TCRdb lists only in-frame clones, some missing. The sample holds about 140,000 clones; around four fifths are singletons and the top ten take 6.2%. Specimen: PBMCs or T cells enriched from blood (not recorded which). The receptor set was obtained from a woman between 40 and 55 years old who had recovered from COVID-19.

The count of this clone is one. The CDR3 spells CASSWGERNTEAFF. For the CDR3, the DNA is TGTGCCAGCAGCTGGGGGGAGAGGAACACTGAAGCTTTCTTT. The chain has TRBV5-4 and TRBJ1-1; D may be TRBD1 (5 bases). The CDR3 runs to 14 residues. V shed 3 bases and J shed 1 base, with 10 bases lying between them. Germline V gives CDR1 SGHNT, CDR2 YYREEE (reference sequence).

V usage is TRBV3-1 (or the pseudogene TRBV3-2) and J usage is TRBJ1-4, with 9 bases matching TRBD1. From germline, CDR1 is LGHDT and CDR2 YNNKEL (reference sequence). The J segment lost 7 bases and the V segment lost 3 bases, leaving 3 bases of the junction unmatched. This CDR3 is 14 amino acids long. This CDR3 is CASSHWDRAEKLFF. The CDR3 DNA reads TGTGCCAGCAGCCACTGGGACAGGGCTGAAAAACTGTTTTTT.

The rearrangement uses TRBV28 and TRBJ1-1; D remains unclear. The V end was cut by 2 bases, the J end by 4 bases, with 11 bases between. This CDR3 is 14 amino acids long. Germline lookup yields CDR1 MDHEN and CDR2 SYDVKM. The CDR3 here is CASSLRPEATEAFF. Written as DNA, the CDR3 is TGTGCCAGCAGTTTAAGGCCCGAGGCCACTGAAGCTTTCTTT.

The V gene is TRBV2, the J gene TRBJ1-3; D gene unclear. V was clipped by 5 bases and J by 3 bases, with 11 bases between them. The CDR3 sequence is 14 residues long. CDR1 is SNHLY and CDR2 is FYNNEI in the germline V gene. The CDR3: CASSPARSGNTIYF. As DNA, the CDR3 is TGTGCCAGCAGTCCCGCCCGGAGTGGAAACACCATATATTTT.

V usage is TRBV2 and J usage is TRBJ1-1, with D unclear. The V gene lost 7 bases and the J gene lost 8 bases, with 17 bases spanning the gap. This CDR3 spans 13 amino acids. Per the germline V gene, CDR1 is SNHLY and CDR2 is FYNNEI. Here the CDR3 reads CASTTNGYQEAFF. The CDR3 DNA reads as TGTGCCAGCACCACAAACGGGTATCAGGAAGCTTTCTTT.

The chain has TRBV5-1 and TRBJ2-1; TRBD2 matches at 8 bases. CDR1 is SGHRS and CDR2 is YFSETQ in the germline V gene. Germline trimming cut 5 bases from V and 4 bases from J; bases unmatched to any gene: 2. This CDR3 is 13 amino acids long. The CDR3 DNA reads TGCGCCAGCAGTTCTAGCGGGTACAATGAGCAGTTCTTC. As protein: CASSSSGYNEQFF. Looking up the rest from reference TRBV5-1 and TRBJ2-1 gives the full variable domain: KAGVTQTPRYLIKTRGQQVTLSCSPISGHRSVSWYQQTPGQGLQFLFEYFSETQRNKGNFPGRFSGRQFSNSRSEMNVSTLELGDSALYLCASSSSGYNEQFFGPGTRLTVL.

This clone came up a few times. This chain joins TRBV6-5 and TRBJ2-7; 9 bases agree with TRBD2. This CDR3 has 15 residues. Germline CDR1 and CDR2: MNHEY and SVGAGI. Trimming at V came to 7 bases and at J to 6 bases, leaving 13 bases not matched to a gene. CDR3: CASISVAGVIREQYF. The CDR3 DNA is TGTGCCAGCATTTCCGTAGCGGGAGTAATTCGCGAGCAGTACTTC.

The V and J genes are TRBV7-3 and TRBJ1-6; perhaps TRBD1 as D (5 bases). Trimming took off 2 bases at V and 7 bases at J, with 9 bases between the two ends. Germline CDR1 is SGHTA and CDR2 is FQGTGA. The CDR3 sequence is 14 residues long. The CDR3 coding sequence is TGTGCCAGCAGCTTAGACGGGGGGAATTCACCCCTCCACTTT. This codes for CASSLDGGNSPLHF.

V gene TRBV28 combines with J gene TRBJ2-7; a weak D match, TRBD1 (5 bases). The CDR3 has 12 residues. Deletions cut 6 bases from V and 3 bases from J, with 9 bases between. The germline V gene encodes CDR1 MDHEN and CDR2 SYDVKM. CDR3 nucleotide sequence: TGTGCCAGCAGATCTGACAGCTACGAGCAGTACTTC. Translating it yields CASRSDSYEQYF.

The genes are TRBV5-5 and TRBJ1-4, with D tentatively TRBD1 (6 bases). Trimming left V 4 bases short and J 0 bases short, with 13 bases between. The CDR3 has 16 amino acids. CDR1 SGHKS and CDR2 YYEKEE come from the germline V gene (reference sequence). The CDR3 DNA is TGTGCCAGCAGCACTACAGGGAGTACAACTAATGAAAAACTGTTTTTT. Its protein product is CASSTTGSTTNEKLFF.

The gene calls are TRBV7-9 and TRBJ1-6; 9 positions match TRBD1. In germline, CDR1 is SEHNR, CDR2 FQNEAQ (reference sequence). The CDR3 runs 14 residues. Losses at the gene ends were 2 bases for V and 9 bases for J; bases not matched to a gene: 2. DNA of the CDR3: TGTGCCAGCAGCTTAACAGGGGGCGGTTCACCCCTCCACTTT. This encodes CASSLTGGGSPLHF.

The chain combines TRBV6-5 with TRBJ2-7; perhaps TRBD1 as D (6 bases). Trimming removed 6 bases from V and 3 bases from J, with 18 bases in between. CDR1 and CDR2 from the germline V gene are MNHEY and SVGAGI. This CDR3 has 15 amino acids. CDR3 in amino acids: CASRTGTIKLYEQYF. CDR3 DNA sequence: TGTGCCAGCAGAACCGGGACAATTAAACTCTACGAGCAGTACTTC.

The CDR3 loop reads CASSSRTGGVADTQYF. The DNA of the CDR3 is TGTGCCAGCAGTTCTCGGACAGGGGGCGTTGCAGATACGCAGTATTTT. The chain has TRBV27 and TRBJ2-3; 11 nucleotides match TRBD1. Germline CDR1 MNHEY, CDR2 SMNVEV (reference sequence). V lost 4 bases to trimming and J lost 4 bases; unmatched junction nucleotides: 7. This CDR3 is built from 16 residues.

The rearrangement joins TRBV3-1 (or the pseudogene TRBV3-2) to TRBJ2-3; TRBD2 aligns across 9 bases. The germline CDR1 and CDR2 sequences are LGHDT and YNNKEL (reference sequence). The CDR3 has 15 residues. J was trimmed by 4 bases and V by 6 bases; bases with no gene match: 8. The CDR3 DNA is TGTGCCAGCAGGAGGCGGGGGGGCCTGGCAGATACGCAGTATTTT. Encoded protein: CASRRRGGLADTQYF.

CDR3 amino acids: CASSHRTGARDEQYF. DNA for the CDR3: TGCGCCAGCAGCCACCGAACAGGGGCCAGGGACGAGCAGTACTTC. This sequence joins TRBV4-1 and TRBJ2-7; TRBD1 matches 7 bases. The trim removed 3 bases at V and 5 bases at J, leaving 10 bases unmatched. Germline lookup yields CDR1 MGHRA and CDR2 YSYEKL. The CDR3 consists of 15 residues.

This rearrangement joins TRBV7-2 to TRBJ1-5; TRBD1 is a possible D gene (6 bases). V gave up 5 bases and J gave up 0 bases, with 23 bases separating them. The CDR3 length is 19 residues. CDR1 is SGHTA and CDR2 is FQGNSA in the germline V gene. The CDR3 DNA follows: TGTGCCAGCAGCCTAAAGCCCGGGACACATGCCTATAGCAATCAGCCCCAGCATTTT. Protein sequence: CASSLKPGTHAYSNQPQHF.

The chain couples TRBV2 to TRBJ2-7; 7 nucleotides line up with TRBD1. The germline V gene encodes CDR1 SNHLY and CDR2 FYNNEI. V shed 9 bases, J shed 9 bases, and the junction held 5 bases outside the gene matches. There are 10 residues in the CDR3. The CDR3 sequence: CASAGGAQYF. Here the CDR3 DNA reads TGTGCCAGTGCAGGGGGTGCGCAGTACTTC.

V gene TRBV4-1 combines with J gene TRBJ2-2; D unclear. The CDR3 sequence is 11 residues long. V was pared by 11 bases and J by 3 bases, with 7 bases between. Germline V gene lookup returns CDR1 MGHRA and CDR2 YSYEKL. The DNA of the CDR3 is TGCGCCTCAGAGGACACCGGGGAGCTGTTTTTT. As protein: CASEDTGELFF.

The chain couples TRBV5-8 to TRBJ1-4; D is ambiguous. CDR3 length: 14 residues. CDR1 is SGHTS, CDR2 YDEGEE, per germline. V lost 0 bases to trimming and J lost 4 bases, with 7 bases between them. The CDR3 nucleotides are TGTGCCAGCAGCTTGGGTCTCAGTAATGAAAAACTGTTTTTT. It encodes CASSLGLSNEKLFF. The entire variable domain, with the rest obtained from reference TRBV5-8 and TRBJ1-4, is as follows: EAGVTQSPTHLIKTRGQQATLRCSPISGHTSVYWYQQALGLGLQFLLWYDEGEERNRGNFPPRFSGRQFPNYSSELNVNALELEDSALYLCASSLGLSNEKLFFGSGTQLSVL.

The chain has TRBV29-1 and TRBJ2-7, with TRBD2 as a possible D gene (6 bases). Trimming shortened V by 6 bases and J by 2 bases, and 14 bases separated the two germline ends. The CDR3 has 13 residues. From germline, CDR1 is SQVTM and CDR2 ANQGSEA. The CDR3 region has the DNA TGCAGCGTCAGGGACTTTACGGCCTACGAGCAGTACTTC. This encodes CSVRDFTAYEQYF.

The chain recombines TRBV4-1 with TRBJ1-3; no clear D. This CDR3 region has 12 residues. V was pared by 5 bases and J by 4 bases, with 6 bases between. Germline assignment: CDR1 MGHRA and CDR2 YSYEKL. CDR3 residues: CASSYQGNTIYF. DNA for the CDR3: TGCGCCAGCAGCTACCAGGGAAACACCATATATTTT.

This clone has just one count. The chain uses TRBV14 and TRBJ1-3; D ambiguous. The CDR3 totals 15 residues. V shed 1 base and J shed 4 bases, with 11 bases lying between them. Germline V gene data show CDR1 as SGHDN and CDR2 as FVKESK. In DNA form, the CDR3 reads TGTGCCAGCAGCCAAGTGAACCTAAGCGGAAACACCATATATTTT. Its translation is CASSQVNLSGNTIYF.

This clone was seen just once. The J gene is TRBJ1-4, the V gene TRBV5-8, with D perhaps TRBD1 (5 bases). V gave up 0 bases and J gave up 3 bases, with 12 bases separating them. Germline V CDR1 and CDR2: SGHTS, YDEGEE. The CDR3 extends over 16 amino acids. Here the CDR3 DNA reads TGTGCCAGCAGCTTGGGTAGCCGGGGGGCTAATGAAAAACTGTTTTTT. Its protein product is CASSLGSRGANEKLFF.

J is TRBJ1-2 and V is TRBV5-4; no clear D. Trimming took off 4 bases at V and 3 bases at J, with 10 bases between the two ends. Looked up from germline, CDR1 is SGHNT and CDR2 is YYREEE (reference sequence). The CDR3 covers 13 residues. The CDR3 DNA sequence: TGTGCCAGCAGCCTCCGGACTTACTATGGCTACACCTTC. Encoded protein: CASSLRTYYGYTF.

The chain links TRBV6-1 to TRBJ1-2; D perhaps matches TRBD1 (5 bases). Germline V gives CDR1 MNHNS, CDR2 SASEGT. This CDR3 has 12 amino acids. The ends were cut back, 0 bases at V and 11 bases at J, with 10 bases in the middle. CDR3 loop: CASSEAAGYYTF. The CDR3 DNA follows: TGTGCCAGCAGTGAAGCGGCAGGGTATTACACCTTC.

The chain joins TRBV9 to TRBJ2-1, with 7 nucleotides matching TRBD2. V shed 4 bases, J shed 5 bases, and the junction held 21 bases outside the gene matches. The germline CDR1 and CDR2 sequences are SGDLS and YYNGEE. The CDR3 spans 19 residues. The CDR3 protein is CASSTSALRTPLADNEQFF. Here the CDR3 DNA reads TGTGCCAGCAGCACCTCGGCCCTTCGAACCCCGCTAGCGGACAATGAGCAGTTCTTC.

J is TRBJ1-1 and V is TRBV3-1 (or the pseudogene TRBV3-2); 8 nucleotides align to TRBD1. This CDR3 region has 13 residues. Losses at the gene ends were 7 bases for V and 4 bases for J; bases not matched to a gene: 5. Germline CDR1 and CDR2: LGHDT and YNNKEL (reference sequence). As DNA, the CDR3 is TGTGCCAGCACCTTGACAGGGGCCACTGAAGCTTTCTTT. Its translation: CASTLTGATEAFF.

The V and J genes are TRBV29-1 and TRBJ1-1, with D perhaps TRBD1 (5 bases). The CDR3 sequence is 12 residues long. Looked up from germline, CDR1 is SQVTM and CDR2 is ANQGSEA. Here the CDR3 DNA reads TGCAGTAGCGGACATAGGAACACTGAAGCTTTCTTT. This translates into CSSGHRNTEAFF.

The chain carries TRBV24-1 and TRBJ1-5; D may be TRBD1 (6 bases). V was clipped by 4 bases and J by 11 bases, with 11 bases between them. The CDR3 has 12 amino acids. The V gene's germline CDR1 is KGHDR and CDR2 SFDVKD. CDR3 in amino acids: CATSDPDSTQHF. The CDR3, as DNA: TGTGCCACCAGTGACCCGGACAGTACCCAGCATTTT.

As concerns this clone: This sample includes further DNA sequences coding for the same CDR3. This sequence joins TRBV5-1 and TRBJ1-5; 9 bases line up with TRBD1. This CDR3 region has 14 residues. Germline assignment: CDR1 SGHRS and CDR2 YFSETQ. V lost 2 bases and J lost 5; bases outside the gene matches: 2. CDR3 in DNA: TGCGCCAGCAGCTTAACAGGGGGCGATCAGCCCCAGCATTTT. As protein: CASSLTGGDQPQHF. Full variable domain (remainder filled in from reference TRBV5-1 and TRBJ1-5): KAGVTQTPRYLIKTRGQQVTLSCSPISGHRSVSWYQQTPGQGLQFLFEYFSETQRNKGNFPGRFSGRQFSNSRSEMNVSTLELGDSALYLCASSLTGGDQPQHFGDGTRLSIL.

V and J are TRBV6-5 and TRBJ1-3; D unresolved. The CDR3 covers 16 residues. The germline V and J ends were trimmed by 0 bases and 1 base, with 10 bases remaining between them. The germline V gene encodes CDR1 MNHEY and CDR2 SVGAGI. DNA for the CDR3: TGTGCCAGCAGTTACTCTTTTGCTAGGTCTGGAAACACCATATATTTT. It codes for CASSYSFARSGNTIYF.

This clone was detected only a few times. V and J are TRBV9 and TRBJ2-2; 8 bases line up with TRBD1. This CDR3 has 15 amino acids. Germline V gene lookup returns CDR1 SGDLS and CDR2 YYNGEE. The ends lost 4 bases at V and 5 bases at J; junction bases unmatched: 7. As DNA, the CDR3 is TGTGCCAGCAGCCTAAGGACAGGGCGTACCGGGGAGCTGTTTTTT. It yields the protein CASSLRTGRTGELFF. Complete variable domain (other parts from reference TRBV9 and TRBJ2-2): DSGVTQTPKHLITATGQRVTLRCSPRSGDLSVYWYQQSLDQGLQFLIQYYNGEERAKGNILERFSAQQFPDLHSELNLSSLELGDSALYFCASSLRTGRTGELFFGEGSRLTVL.